The sequence of this T cell receptor beta chain was determined in a study of identical twins. Whole-study findings and limits: Researchers caution that invariant MAIT and iNKT cells could partly confound zero-insertion analyses. Twins' excess sharing was less marked for out-of-frame beta sequences.

V gave up 4 bases and J gave up 5 bases; unmatched junction bases: 4. Germline V gene sequence: CDR1 SGDLS, CDR2 YYNGEE. This CDR3 has 14 residues. Using its own MiXCR run on the 5' RACE reads, TCRdb lists one record per CDR3 protein. The sample consists of under 900,000 distinct CDR3 sequences, 18% of them appearing once. With respect to this clonotype: Its antigen is unidentified.

The same sample was also studied in work on T cells expressing NK-cell markers. That report notes: For four donors, these clonotypes were likewise the leading ones in the CD3+CD56-NKG2C+ fraction.

Source material: PBMCs. The chain links TRBV9 to TRBJ2-3; 10 positions match TRBD2. The clonotype comes from a young woman in good health. CDR3 protein: CASSSSGRVDTQYF. In nucleotides, the CDR3 is TGTGCCAGCAGCTCTAGCGGGAGAGTAGATACGCAGTATTTT.